Below, 18 T cell receptor beta chains from the same sample are listed, as sequenced in a study of T cell responses to AZD1222 COVID-19 vaccine. TCRdb's copy holds only in-frame clones and misses some; the assay was immunoSEQ multiplex PCR. In the table there are about 130,000 clones, 89% of which are singletons. The sequences come from peripheral blood, collected on day 0 of AZD1222 vaccination. The receptor source for this set is an adult in good health.

The chain joins TRBV10-1 to TRBJ1-4; D is uncertain. Trimming removed 5 bases at V and 10 bases at J, with 14 bases between. The CDR3 consists of 13 residues. Germline-derived CDR1 and CDR2 are WNHNN and SYGVQD (reference sequence). The CDR3 nucleotides are TGCGCCAGCAGTCCTATGGCTGGACGAAAACTGTTTTTT. This translates into CASSPMAGRKLFF.

This sequence joins TRBV4-3 and TRBJ1-1; D is unresolved. The CDR3 runs to 17 residues. Trimming cost V 1 base and J 5 bases, with 20 bases left between them. Germline V gene lookup returns CDR1 LGHNA and CDR2 YSLEER. This CDR3 reads CASSQGEIGNLYTEAFF. In nucleotides, the CDR3 is TGCGCCAGCAGCCAAGGAGAGATCGGGAACCTCTATACTGAAGCTTTCTTT.

The rearrangement joins TRBV2 to TRBJ1-3; no clear D gene. Trimming cost V 0 bases and J 10 bases, with 7 bases left between them. The CDR3 totals 12 residues. Germline CDR1 is SNHLY and CDR2 is FYNNEI. This CDR3 is CASSEAGGTIYF. The CDR3 DNA is TGTGCCAGCAGTGAAGCTGGAGGGACCATATATTTT.

The chain is built from TRBV5-1 and TRBJ2-1; D perhaps matches TRBD1 (6 bases). CDR1 and CDR2 from the germline V gene are SGHRS and YFSETQ. The CDR3 length is 13 residues. The V and J ends lost 7 bases and 5 bases respectively, with 13 bases between them. The CDR3 here is CASQRDINNEQFF. For the CDR3, the DNA is TGCGCCAGCCAACGGGACATCAACAATGAGCAGTTCTTC.

The chain links TRBV3-1 (or the pseudogene TRBV3-2) to TRBJ2-1; D is unclear. Trimming stripped 1 base from V and 9 bases from J, with 10 bases between. This CDR3 has 13 amino acids. Germline-derived CDR1 and CDR2 are LGHDT and YNNKEL (reference sequence). CDR3 region: CASSQASFGEQFF. CDR3 bases: TGTGCCAGCAGCCAAGCGAGTTTTGGTGAGCAGTTCTTC.

This sequence joins TRBV6-1 and TRBJ2-7; the D is unclear. Germline V gene data show CDR1 as MNHNS and CDR2 as SASEGT. CDR3 length: 12 amino acids. V was shortened by 1 base and J by 4 bases, with 5 bases between the two germline ends. This CDR3 reads CASSEGKYEQYF. The DNA of the CDR3 is TGTGCCAGCAGTGAAGGGAAGTACGAGCAGTACTTC.

The V gene is TRBV6-2 or TRBV6-3, the J gene TRBJ1-1; 7 bases align to TRBD1. V dropped 7 bases and J dropped 3; count of bases not matched to a gene: 14. CDR1 is MNHEY, CDR2 SVGEGT, per germline. The CDR3 contains 16 residues. The CDR3: CASNPSSTRGDTEAFF. The CDR3 DNA reads TGTGCCAGCAACCCGTCCTCCACCAGGGGGGACACTGAAGCTTTCTTT.

The rearrangement uses TRBV9 and TRBJ1-2; tentatively, D is TRBD1 (5 bases). The CDR3 spans 17 residues. V was trimmed by 4 bases and J by 3 bases, leaving 22 bases between them. Germline V lookup: CDR1 SGDLS, CDR2 YYNGEE. CDR3 sequence reads: CASSPSYGSRVDYGYTF. The DNA of the CDR3 is TGTGCCAGCAGCCCGAGCTACGGGAGCAGGGTGGACTATGGCTACACCTTC. Complete variable domain (other parts from reference TRBV9 and TRBJ1-2): DSGVTQTPKHLITATGQRVTLRCSPRSGDLSVYWYQQSLDQGLQFLIQYYNGEERAKGNILERFSAQQFPDLHSELNLSSLELGDSALYFCASSPSYGSRVDYGYTFGSGTRLTVV.

The chain is built from TRBV15 and TRBJ1-2, with TRBD1 matching 7 bases. CDR3 length: 14 residues. Germline CDR1 and CDR2: LNHNV and YYDKDF (reference sequence). V gave up 4 bases and J gave up 8 bases; unmatched junction bases: 10. CDR3: CATSIIGTDGGYTF. DNA for the CDR3: TGTGCCACCAGCATCATCGGGACAGATGGCGGCTACACCTTC.

This clone was seen once. CDR3 in amino acids: CATSRDAGAYSNQPQHF. The CDR3 nucleotides are TGTGCCACCAGCAGAGACGCCGGTGCCTATAGCAATCAGCCCCAGCATTTT. The J gene is TRBJ1-5, the V gene TRBV15; D ambiguous. The CDR3 consists of 17 residues. Germline assignment: CDR1 LNHNV and CDR2 YYDKDF (reference sequence). V gave up 0 bases and J gave up 0 bases, with 12 bases separating them.

The chain couples TRBV19 to TRBJ2-2; D not resolved. V lost 6 bases and J 4 bases, leaving 12 bases between the germline ends. The CDR3 runs 14 residues. Germline lookup yields CDR1 LNHDA and CDR2 SQIVND (reference sequence). CDR3 coding DNA: TGTGCCAGTAGCCGGGCCCTAATCACCGGGGAGCTGTTTTTT. Translation: CASSRALITGELFF. Drawing the rest from reference TRBV19 and TRBJ2-2, the complete variable domain is DGGITQSPKYLFRKEGQNVTLSCEQNLNHDAMYWYRQDPGQGLRLIYYSQIVNDFQKGDIAEGYSVSREKKESFPLTVTSAQKNPTAFYLCASSRALITGELFFGEGSRLTVL.

The CDR3: CASQHRDRYNEQFF. CDR3 coding DNA: TGTGCCAGCCAACATCGGGACAGGTACAATGAGCAGTTCTTC. The chain is built from TRBV19 and TRBJ2-1, with 8 nucleotides matching TRBD1. J was trimmed by 4 bases and V by 9 bases; bases with no gene match: 8. CDR1 and CDR2 (germline): LNHDA, SQIVND (reference sequence). This CDR3 has 14 amino acids.

The chain employs TRBV3-1 (or the pseudogene TRBV3-2) and TRBJ2-5; D is undetermined. In germline, CDR1 is LGHDT, CDR2 YNNKEL (reference sequence). V lost 5 bases, J lost 3 bases, and 10 bases lay in between. The CDR3 has 13 residues. This chain's CDR3 is CASSKTAKETQYF. CDR3 in DNA: TGTGCCAGCAGCAAAACGGCGAAAGAGACCCAGTACTTC.

This clone appeared a single time. V is TRBV5-4 and J is TRBJ2-5, with TRBD1 matching 11 bases. Germline loops: CDR1 SGHNT, CDR2 YYREEE (reference sequence). The trim removed 7 bases at V and 5 bases at J, leaving 4 bases unmatched. This CDR3 spans 13 amino acids. The CDR3, as DNA: TGTGCCAGCCAAGGGACAGGGGGGGAGACCCAGTACTTC. Its translation: CASQGTGGETQYF.

V is TRBV2 and J is TRBJ2-1; 9 bases agree with TRBD2. The V and J ends lost 6 bases and 6 bases, in that order; junction bases with no gene match: 9. The CDR3 loop spans 15 amino acids. Germline V gene data show CDR1 as SNHLY and CDR2 as FYNNEI. Here the CDR3 reads CASRTSGTSSNEQFF. The CDR3 DNA follows: TGTGCCAGCAGGACCTCCGGGACTAGCAGCAATGAGCAGTTCTTC.

This chain connects TRBV28 to TRBJ2-7, with D possibly TRBD1 on 6 matching bases. The V gene's germline CDR1 is MDHEN and CDR2 SYDVKM. Trimming pared 3 bases from V and 2 bases from J, leaving 20 bases between. The CDR3 runs to 17 residues. CDR3 sequence reads: CASSFPTIRGLTYEQYF. The CDR3 DNA sequence: TGTGCCAGCAGTTTTCCGACGATCAGGGGCCTAACCTACGAGCAGTACTTC.

The V and J genes are TRBV5-1 and TRBJ1-6, with TRBD1 as a possible D gene (6 bases). V was clipped by 5 bases and J by 9 bases, with 12 bases between them. Looked up from germline, CDR1 is SGHRS and CDR2 is YFSETQ. This CDR3 is built from 13 residues. The CDR3 loop is CASSSTGTSPLHF. CDR3 coding DNA: TGCGCCAGCAGTTCTACAGGGACTTCACCCCTCCACTTT.

This clone was seen once. CDR3 in DNA: TGTGCCAGCTCACCTTCGGAGAACACTGAAGCTTTCTTT. Its translation: CASSPSENTEAFF. The chain uses TRBV18 and TRBJ1-1; no firm D call. Trimming removed 3 bases from V and 1 base from J, with 6 bases in between. CDR3 size: 13 residues. Germline-derived CDR1 and CDR2 are KGHSH and LQKENI.